This T cell receptor beta chain was documented in a study of blood T cell repertoires in COVID-19. Overall study context: There were acute and convalescent COVID-19 samples, and they came from the United States, Italy and Spain. PBMCs, B-cell-depleted T cells, or T cells provided the cDNA or gDNA that made up the material.

In the authors' workflow: How many nucleated cells were present was estimated from reference gene primer amplification. The data were produced by immunoSEQ multiplex PCR, yet TCRdb's version contains in-frame clones alone and is incomplete. Clone size and the V and J calls come from that table; the DNA yielded D and trimming. The sample carries about 300,000 clones, around 86% recorded once. Per the germline V gene, CDR1 is SGHTA and CDR2 is FQGTGA. The V end was cut by 4 bases, the J end by 3 bases, with 3 bases between. CDR3 size: 12 residues. Remarks on this clone: The sample contains more than one DNA sequence encoding this CDR3.

The TCR was taken from a woman in her fifties or sixties with acute or convalescent COVID-19. The rearrangement links TRBV7-3 to TRBJ2-2; D not certain. The sample comprised peripheral blood. The CDR3 DNA reads as TGTGCCAGCAGCTCATACACCGGGGAGCTGTTTTTT. Translation: CASSSYTGELFF.